A few counts support the clone carrying this T cell receptor beta chain. Its antigen is as yet unknown. This specimen comes from a study of T-cell reconstitution after alpha-beta-depleted transplantation in children. Study findings and constraints: After transplant, at about two months, alpha-beta T cells were reportedly derived from several hundred expanded graft clones. Certain patients had high TCRbeta diversity at day 60, and it came from recipient T cells and thymic progenitors that survived. Hyperexpanded clones declined; after one year, newly produced T cells mostly supplied diversity.

For TCRbeta, the library was prepared with unique molecular identifiers. One entry per CDR3 protein results from TCRdb running MiXCR on the PCR reads. The sample lists 750,000 to 950,000 distinct CDR3 sequences, 16% occurring once. The starting material was PBMCs, mostly from graft donor cells, obtained 360 days after TCRalphabeta/CD19-depleted stem cell transplant. The TCR was taken from a male patient between 10 and 17 years old who had a stem cell transplant for acute lymphoblastic leukemia, so the T cells may come from the graft donor.

The CDR3 bases are TGCGCCAGCAGCTCCCGGACCGGGACAGAGGGAGATGAGCAGTTCTTC. Protein: CASSSRTGTEGDEQFF. V usage is TRBV5-1 and J usage is TRBJ2-1, with 7 bases aligning to TRBD1. Per germline, CDR1 SGHRS and CDR2 YFSETQ. With 3 bases clipped from V and 8 bases from J, the junction kept 14 bases outside the gene matches. This CDR3 is built from 16 residues.